This TCR beta chain is from a study of read filtering for tumor transcriptome and immune sequencing. Study information: Mean patient age was approximately 71 years, range roughly 45 to 80; 16 to 20 male, around 14 female.

This clonotype was observed many times. Its target is not known. Per the germline V gene, CDR1 is SGHRS and CDR2 is YFSETQ. The CDR3 totals 15 residues. V was clipped by 3 bases and J by 4 bases; unmatched bases: 7. This library used roughly 430 ng RNA and molecular barcoded adaptors spanning alpha/delta and beta/gamma chains. One entry per CDR3 protein, called by TCRdb with MiXCR from the reads. The profile covers approximately 40,000 distinct CDR3 sequences, with approximately 13% appearing a single time and 27% taken by the ten largest. Overall study results and limits: Without single-read clonotypes, shared clonotype proportions correlated more between IR-seq and RNA-seq. This fraction held mixed bone marrow immune cells after CD138-negative sorting. Compared with RNA-seq, IR-seq gave much higher clonotype depth and reliability.

This clonotype was sampled from a donor older than 35 with multiple myeloma. The V gene is TRBV5-1, the J gene TRBJ1-1; TRBD1 aligns across 9 bases. Sequencing input: a population of CD138-negative cells sorted from bone marrow. The CDR3 protein is CASSSGQGFSTEAFF. The CDR3 DNA reads as TGCGCCAGCAGCTCTGGACAGGGGTTTTCCACTGAAGCTTTCTTT.